This T cell receptor beta chain stems from a study of T cells in women clearing cervical HPV infection. Sequencing was performed with immunoSEQ multiplex PCR; in TCRdb, only in-frame clones are kept and a portion is missing. Its table records about 30,000 clones. Sequencing input: blood buffy coat. This TCR came from a woman aged 18 to 69 with a cervical HPV16 infection that either progressed to CIN3+ or cleared (not recorded which).

CDR3 DNA, as far as it was read: TGTGCCAGCAGCTCCGGGAACACC. It translates to CASSSGNT. From start to end, the CDR3 is CASSSGNTIYF. The chain carries TRBV7-2 and TRBJ1-3; D remains ambiguous. The read falls 3 residues short of the CDR3 end, and the missing part is taken from the germline J gene. The CDR3 covers 11 residues. With 4 bases removed from V and 7 bases from J, the gap between germline ends came to 5 bases. CDR1 SGHTA and CDR2 FQGNSA come from the germline V gene. Together with reference TRBV7-2 and TRBJ1-3, the CDR3 gives the full variable domain: GAGVSQSPSNKVTEKGKDVELRCDPISGHTALYWYRQSLGQGLEFLIYFQGNSAPDKSGLPSDRFSAERTGGSVSTLTIQRTQQEDSAVYLCASSSGNTIYFGEGSWLTVV.